Below, 31 T cell receptor beta chains from the same sample are listed, as sequenced in a study of blood T cell repertoires in COVID-19. Sequenced by immunoSEQ multiplex PCR; TCRdb stores in-frame clones only, minus some. The sample yields approximately 250,000 clones, around 89% seen once. The sample comprised PBMCs or T cells enriched from blood (not recorded which). The origin of the receptors is a woman in her twenties or thirties who had recovered from COVID-19.

The chain has TRBV20-1 and TRBJ1-5, with no clear D. V was shortened by 3 bases and J by 3 bases, with 9 bases between the two germline ends. Germline values: CDR1 DFQATT, CDR2 SNEGSKA (reference sequence). The CDR3 runs to 13 residues. CDR3 bases: TGCAGTGCTAGTGTGAGCCCCAATCAGCCCCAGCATTTT. Translation: CSASVSPNQPQHF.

The chain joins TRBV6-5 to TRBJ2-7, with 7 bases fitting TRBD2. The CDR3 is 14 residues long. Germline V lookup: CDR1 MNHEY, CDR2 SVGAGI. V shed 8 bases, J shed 7 bases, and the junction held 14 bases outside the gene matches. CDR3 sequence reads: CASRGEGNYGEQYF. The CDR3 DNA sequence: TGTGCCAGCCGGGGGGAAGGGAACTATGGAGAGCAGTACTTC.

This clone appeared a few times. The rearrangement links TRBV5-1 to TRBJ2-7, with TRBD1 matching 8 bases. The CDR3 consists of 14 residues. J was trimmed by 7 bases and V by 4 bases; bases with no gene match: 10. Germline CDR1 and CDR2: SGHRS and YFSETQ. The CDR3 nucleotides are TGCGCCAGCAGCCCCCGGACAGGGATGGGGGAGCAGTACTTC. This gives the protein CASSPRTGMGEQYF.

The V call is TRBV7-2, the J call TRBJ1-2; possibly TRBD1 for D (5 bases). V lost 1 base and J 6 bases, leaving 12 bases between the germline ends. The CDR3 length is 14 residues. Germline-derived CDR1 and CDR2 are SGHTA and FQGNSA. The CDR3 protein is CASSLEVTDNGYTF. In nucleotides, the CDR3 is TGTGCCAGCAGCTTAGAGGTGACGGACAATGGCTACACCTTC.

The rearrangement joins TRBV6-2 or TRBV6-3 to TRBJ2-1; 14 bases line up with TRBD2. Germline V gene lookup returns CDR1 MNHEY and CDR2 SVGEGT. This CDR3 is 15 amino acids long. V gave up 6 bases and J gave up 8 bases; unmatched junction bases: 6. The CDR3 region has the DNA TGTGCCAGCAGCCGACTAGCGGGAGGGCCGGATGAGCAGTTCTTC. Translated, it gives CASSRLAGGPDEQFF.

The V and J genes are TRBV29-1 and TRBJ2-1; maybe TRBD2 (7 bases). V lost 7 bases and J 0 bases, leaving 13 bases between the germline ends. Germline CDR1 reads SQVTM; CDR2 reads ANQGSEA. CDR3 size: 14 residues. Written as DNA, the CDR3 is TGCAGCGCCGGAGGGGGGGGCTCCTACAATGAGCAGTTCTTC. Its protein product is CSAGGGGSYNEQFF.

The chain joins TRBV19 to TRBJ2-7, with D possibly matching TRBD1 (6 bases). Germline V gene sequence: CDR1 LNHDA, CDR2 SQIVND (reference sequence). Trimming took off 8 bases at V and 3 bases at J, with 20 bases between the two ends. The CDR3 length is 15 residues. CDR3 residues: CASSSQGRGNYEQYF. CDR3 in DNA: TGTGCCAGTTCATCACAGGGTCGTGGTAACTACGAGCAGTACTTC.

The chain links TRBV27 to TRBJ1-2, with 7 bases identical to TRBD1. The CDR3 consists of 13 residues. The V segment lost 5 bases and the J segment 7 bases; nucleotides outside the gene matches: 7. Germline V lookup: CDR1 MNHEY, CDR2 SMNVEV (reference sequence). The CDR3 region is CASSPDRAGGYTF. CDR3 in DNA: TGTGCCAGCAGTCCAGACAGGGCTGGTGGCTACACCTTC.

The rearrangement links TRBV28 to TRBJ1-1, with D maybe TRBD1 (5 bases). Germline V CDR1 and CDR2: MDHEN, SYDVKM. The CDR3 is 15 residues long. V was clipped by 5 bases and J by 2 bases, with 15 bases between them. The CDR3 here is CASSPIGHDNTEAFF. CDR3 sequence (DNA): TGTGCCAGCAGTCCCATCGGACACGATAACACTGAAGCTTTCTTT. Using reference TRBV28 and TRBJ1-1 for the parts outside the CDR3, the full variable domain is DVKVTQSSRYLVKRTGEKVFLECVQDMDHENMFWYRQDPGLGLRLIYFSYDVKMKEKGDIPEGYSVSREKKERFSLILESASTNQTSMYLCASSPIGHDNTEAFFGQGTRLTVV.

The V gene is TRBV28, the J gene TRBJ1-1; 8 nucleotides line up with TRBD1. CDR3 size: 15 residues. V lost 2 bases, J lost 6 bases, and 8 bases stayed unmatched. Germline values: CDR1 MDHEN, CDR2 SYDVKM. CDR3 in amino acids: CASSLHSGGWSEAFF. The CDR3 coding sequence is TGTGCCAGCAGTTTACATTCAGGGGGCTGGTCTGAAGCTTTCTTT.

The chain carries TRBV3-1 (or the pseudogene TRBV3-2) and TRBJ1-1, with 8 bases matching TRBD1. V dropped 6 bases and J dropped 5; count of bases not matched to a gene: 5. Germline V gene data show CDR1 as LGHDT and CDR2 as YNNKEL (reference sequence). The CDR3 is 13 amino acids. CDR3 DNA: TGTGCCAGCAGTTCGACAGGGGAGACTGAAGCTTTCTTT. The encoded protein is CASSSTGETEAFF.

The chain combines TRBV15 with TRBJ2-7; 10 nucleotides agree with TRBD1. The V gene's germline CDR1 is LNHNV and CDR2 YYDKDF (reference sequence). CDR3 length: 14 residues. Trimming cost V 8 bases and J 1 base; bases outside gene matches: 5. The CDR3 protein is CATRGTGDSYEQYF. For the CDR3, the DNA is TGTGCCACCCGCGGGACAGGGGATTCCTACGAGCAGTACTTC.

The chain couples TRBV4-3 to TRBJ2-1; TRBD2 agrees at 15 bases. Per germline, CDR1 LGHNA and CDR2 YSLEER. The junction had 13 bases not matched to a gene; V was cut back by 4 bases and J by 6 bases. CDR3 length: 19 residues. CDR3 loop: CASSPGGLAGGSGFNEQFF. CDR3 bases: TGCGCCAGCAGCCCAGGGGGACTAGCGGGAGGTAGTGGGTTCAATGAGCAGTTCTTC.

The chain recombines TRBV19 with TRBJ1-5, with TRBD1 matching over 9 bases. Germline CDR1 LNHDA, CDR2 SQIVND (reference sequence). The CDR3 spans 13 residues. V shed 5 bases and J 5 bases; nucleotides not matched to a gene: 1. As DNA, the CDR3 is TGTGCCAGTAGTTGGGACAGGGATCAGCCCCAGCATTTT. This translates into CASSWDRDQPQHF.

The J gene is TRBJ1-2, the V gene TRBV21-1; TRBD1, as called in the table, went unchecked against the DNA. TRBV21-1 is tagged as a pseudogene. There are 15 residues in the CDR3. The CDR3 sequence is CASSSPEGAGGGYTF. The CDR3 DNA sequence: TGTGCCAGCAGCTCCCCTGAGGGGGCAGGCGGTGGCTACACCTTC.

This chain uses TRBV19 with TRBJ2-7, with a tentative D call TRBD1 (6 bases). The CDR3 totals 15 residues. The germline CDR1 and CDR2 sequences are LNHDA and SQIVND (reference sequence). Between the trimmed V and J ends, which lost 3 bases and 0 bases, there was a span of 12 bases. CDR3 nucleotide sequence: TGTGCCAGTAGTATCCCAGGGGTACCCTCCTACGAGCAGTACTTC. Its protein is CASSIPGVPSYEQYF.

Only one count was recorded for this clone. The chain is built from TRBV13 and TRBJ1-1, with D possibly TRBD1 on 5 matching bases. Germline loops: CDR1 PRHDT, CDR2 FYEKMQ (reference sequence). Deletions cut 5 bases from V and 5 bases from J, with 12 bases between. The CDR3 covers 13 residues. CDR3 residues: CASSIPGSTEAFF. In DNA, the CDR3 is TGTGCCAGCAGCATCCCAGGGTCTACTGAAGCTTTCTTT.

This clone was seen a few times. The chain is built from TRBV11-3 and TRBJ2-3; 11 positions match TRBD2. Germline V CDR1 and CDR2: SGHNT, YENEEA. V dropped 5 bases and J dropped 5; count of bases not matched to a gene: 3. There are 14 residues in the CDR3. Here the CDR3 DNA reads TGTGCCAGCAGCACCGGGACTAGCGGAGATACGCAGTATTTT. Amino acids: CASSTGTSGDTQYF.

The J gene is TRBJ2-7, the V gene TRBV6-5; 12 nucleotides align to TRBD2. CDR1 is MNHEY and CDR2 is SVGAGI in the germline V gene. Trimming removed 6 bases from V and 3 bases from J; junction bases left unmatched: 6. The CDR3 contains 15 residues. This chain's CDR3 is CASSVLAGGYYEQYF. The CDR3 DNA reads TGTGCCAGCAGCGTACTAGCGGGAGGATACTACGAGCAGTACTTC.

The gene calls are TRBV19 and TRBJ2-1, with D maybe TRBD1 (6 bases). Germline CDR1 reads LNHDA; CDR2 reads SQIVND (reference sequence). Trimming removed 5 bases at V and 7 bases at J, with 15 bases between. This CDR3 contains 14 residues. CDR3 nucleotides: TGTGCCAGTAGTCCGCAGGGGCCAGGGAATGAGCAGTTCTTC. Its protein is CASSPQGPGNEQFF.

The J gene is TRBJ2-1, the V gene TRBV28; 7 bases agree with TRBD1. The CDR3 totals 15 residues. The V gene's germline CDR1 is MDHEN and CDR2 SYDVKM. V shed 5 bases, J shed 8 bases, and the junction held 12 bases outside the gene matches. The DNA of the CDR3 is TGTGCCAGCAGTCACTCTGGGGGCAGGGGGTATGAGCAGTTCTTC. Amino acids: CASSHSGGRGYEQFF.

This chain uses TRBV28 with TRBJ1-6, with D hard to call. CDR1 is MDHEN and CDR2 is SYDVKM in the germline V gene. V was pared by 6 bases and J by 14 bases, with 20 bases between. CDR3 length: 14 amino acids. The CDR3 is CASSSPTRLGSLHF. CDR3 nucleotide sequence: TGTGCCAGCAGCTCACCGACGAGACTTGGCTCCCTCCACTTT.

The chain is built from TRBV29-1 and TRBJ1-3; unclear D gene. The germline V gene encodes CDR1 SQVTM and CDR2 ANQGSEA. The V end was cut by 3 bases, the J end by 8 bases, with 11 bases between. This CDR3 region has 12 residues. Written as DNA, the CDR3 is TGCAGCGTTGATGGTGGAGGGCACACCATATATTTT. Translating it yields CSVDGGGHTIYF.

This chain links TRBV30 with TRBJ2-1; 12 bases match TRBD2. The CDR3 runs 17 residues. Losses at the gene ends were 8 bases for V and 0 bases for J; bases not matched to a gene: 11. The germline CDR1 and CDR2 sequences are GTSNPN and SVGIG (reference sequence). The CDR3 loop reads CASTSGRPPSSYNEQFF. The DNA for the CDR3 is TGTGCCAGTACTAGCGGGAGGCCCCCGAGCTCCTACAATGAGCAGTTCTTC.

This sequence joins TRBV6-5 and TRBJ1-6; TRBD1 matches 9 bases. This CDR3 contains 14 residues. Germline CDR1 reads MNHEY; CDR2 reads SVGAGI. J gave up 6 bases and V 8 bases, and 5 bases lay outside the gene matches. This chain's CDR3 is CASPGQGRNSPLHF. CDR3 in DNA: TGTGCCAGCCCAGGACAGGGGCGTAATTCACCCCTCCACTTT.

The chain has TRBV30 and TRBJ2-7; 15 bases are a match to TRBD2. The CDR3 has 19 amino acids. V trimming: 3 bases; J trimming: 7 bases; junction bases outside the gene matches: 19. Germline CDR1 reads GTSNPN; CDR2 reads SVGIG (reference sequence). The CDR3 reads CAWSDSPGTSGRWSGEQYF. CDR3 nucleotides: TGTGCCTGGAGCGATTCCCCCGGGACTAGCGGGAGGTGGTCGGGTGAGCAGTACTTC. The variable domain in full, with the rest retrieved from reference TRBV30 and TRBJ2-7, is SQTIHQWPATLVQPVGSPLSLECTVEGTSNPNLYWYRQAAGRGLQLLFYSVGIGQISSEVPQNLSASRPQDRQFILSSKKLLLSDSGFYLCAWSDSPGTSGRWSGEQYFGPGTRLTVT.

This rearrangement joins TRBV4-2 to TRBJ1-2; D uncertain. This CDR3 is 13 amino acids long. Between the trimmed V and J ends, which lost 1 base and 2 bases, there was a span of 5 bases. The V gene's germline CDR1 is LGHNA and CDR2 YNFKEQ. As DNA, the CDR3 is TGTGCCAGCAGCCAAGGAGGCAACTATGGCTACACCTTC. It codes for CASSQGGNYGYTF.

This chain uses TRBV28 with TRBJ1-5; 8 nucleotides align to TRBD1. This CDR3 has 18 residues. Trimming removed 1 base from V and 2 bases from J; junction bases left unmatched: 10. Germline V gives CDR1 MDHEN, CDR2 SYDVKM. The CDR3 protein is CASSLSLATGVGNQPQHF. Here the CDR3 DNA reads TGTGCCAGCAGTTTATCTCTCGCGACAGGGGTTGGCAATCAGCCCCAGCATTTT.

This chain joins TRBV24-1 and TRBJ2-5; TRBD1 agrees at 7 bases. The V gene's germline CDR1 is KGHDR and CDR2 SFDVKD. This CDR3 is 18 amino acids long. V was clipped by 1 base and J by 4 bases; unmatched bases: 14. Here the CDR3 reads CATSDFGTNLQGRETQYF. CDR3 nucleotides: TGTGCCACCAGTGATTTCGGAACGAATTTACAGGGGCGAGAGACCCAGTACTTC.

This rearrangement joins TRBV3-1 (or the pseudogene TRBV3-2) to TRBJ1-1; 9 bases agree with TRBD1. Germline loops: CDR1 LGHDT, CDR2 YNNKEL (reference sequence). V lost 4 bases, J lost 4 bases, and 4 bases stayed unmatched. The length of the CDR3 is 14 residues. The CDR3 loop is CASSPTGGSTEAFF. The CDR3 DNA follows: TGTGCCAGCAGCCCGACAGGGGGATCCACTGAAGCTTTCTTT.

The chain is built from TRBV7-3 and TRBJ1-1, with 7 bases lining up with TRBD1. The germline CDR1 and CDR2 sequences are SGHTA and FQGTGA. The CDR3 extends over 15 amino acids. After removal of 5 bases from V and 4 bases from J, the junction contained 10 bases not matched to a gene. The DNA of the CDR3 is TGTGCCAGCAGCGCCCTGACAGGGACGAGCACTGAAGCTTTCTTT. This gives the protein CASSALTGTSTEAFF.